This TCR beta chain stems from a study of control samples from healthy donors and cancer patients. Sequenced by immunoSEQ multiplex PCR; TCRdb stores in-frame clones only, minus some. The data contain around 94,000 clones, approximately 86% of them seen just once; the ten biggest clones take up roughly 1.3%. Material for sequencing was blood. The receptor was derived from a woman aged 45-59 years in good health.

The CDR3 coding sequence is TGTGCCAGCAGTACCCTAGAGACCCAGTACTTC. Translation gives CASSTLETQYF. This chain joins TRBV6-5 and TRBJ2-5; D call uncertain. Germline V gene data show CDR1 as MNHEY and CDR2 as SVGAGI. This CDR3 contains 11 residues. V was shortened by 5 bases and J by 4 bases, with 5 bases between the two germline ends.